The 18 T cell receptor beta chains reported below all come from one sample, sequenced in a study of blood T cell repertoires in COVID-19. This table comes from immunoSEQ multiplex PCR, and its TCRdb copy is limited to in-frame clones, with some not included. This table holds some 250,000 clones, around 84% found once. The sequenced material came from PBMCs or T cells enriched from blood (not recorded which). The receptors come from a man younger than 30 who had recovered from COVID-19.

The chain joins TRBV11-2 to TRBJ2-5, with TRBD2 matching over 8 bases. CDR1 is SGHAT, CDR2 FQNNGV, per germline. Losses at the gene ends were 5 bases for V and 5 bases for J; bases not matched to a gene: 7. The CDR3 has 14 residues. Here the CDR3 reads CASSINSGKETQYF. The CDR3 DNA follows: TGTGCCAGCAGCATAAATAGCGGGAAGGAGACCCAGTACTTC. The variable domain in full, completed from reference TRBV11-2 and TRBJ2-5, reads EAGVAQSPRYKIIEKRQSVAFWCNPISGHATLYWYQQILGQGPKLLIQFQNNGVVDDSQLPKDRFSAERLKGVDSTLKIQPAKLEDSAVYLCASSINSGKETQYFGPGTRLLVL.

The gene calls are TRBV9 and TRBJ1-2; 12 bases fit TRBD1. The CDR3 length is 16 residues. Unmatched junction bases numbered 8, after V lost 4 bases and J lost 4 bases. The germline V gene has CDR1 SGDLS and CDR2 YYNGEE. CDR3 DNA: TGTGCCAGCAGCCCCGGGACAGGGGGCTTTGGCTATGGCTACACCTTC. This sequence encodes CASSPGTGGFGYGYTF.

V usage is TRBV30 and J usage is TRBJ1-5; tentative D call: TRBD1 (6 bases). Trimming took off 0 bases at V and 5 bases at J, with 20 bases between the two ends. Per the germline V gene, CDR1 is GTSNPN and CDR2 is SVGIG (reference sequence). The CDR3 spans 17 residues. The CDR3 loop reads CAWSVFRGRNVDQPQHF. The CDR3 DNA is TGTGCCTGGAGTGTCTTCAGGGGCCGTAACGTGGATCAGCCCCAGCATTTT.

This clone was detected only once. The chain combines TRBV4-1 with TRBJ1-1, with TRBD1 matching 7 bases. V was clipped by 4 bases and J by 0 bases; unmatched bases: 5. Germline V lookup: CDR1 MGHRA, CDR2 YSYEKL. The CDR3 contains 15 residues. CDR3 region: CASSLTGIVNTEAFF. CDR3 coding DNA: TGCGCCAGCAGCCTGACAGGGATCGTGAACACTGAAGCTTTCTTT.

This chain joins TRBV7-9 and TRBJ1-2; possible D gene TRBD1, 5 bases. This CDR3 is built from 15 residues. V dropped 10 bases and J dropped 5 bases, with 23 bases sitting between them. Germline V lookup: CDR1 SEHNR, CDR2 FQNEAQ (reference sequence). Written as DNA, the CDR3 is TGTGCCACCTCTCAAGAAGGAGGGCCAGGGTATGGCTACACCTTC. It yields the protein CATSQEGGPGYGYTF.

The V call is TRBV5-1, the J call TRBJ2-2, with D possibly TRBD2 on 6 matching bases. The CDR3 loop spans 12 amino acids. Germline lookup yields CDR1 SGHRS and CDR2 YFSETQ. The ends were cut back, 5 bases at V and 8 bases at J, with 10 bases in the middle. The CDR3 DNA reads as TGCGCCAGCAGGGACGGACTAGGGGAGCTGTTTTTT. Translation: CASRDGLGELFF.

The rearrangement uses TRBV6-5 and TRBJ2-1; TRBD2 aligns across 10 bases. Germline lookup yields CDR1 MNHEY and CDR2 SVGAGI. V shed 4 bases, J shed 4 bases, and the junction held 7 bases outside the gene matches. CDR3 length equals 16 residues. In DNA form, the CDR3 reads TGTGCCAGCAGTTTAGAGAGCGGGAGGGGGTACAATGAGCAGTTCTTC. Amino acid sequence: CASSLESGRGYNEQFF.

V is TRBV28 and J is TRBJ1-2; TRBD1 agrees at 12 bases. This CDR3 region has 14 residues. With V trimmed by 10 bases and J by 2 bases, 5 bases remained unmatched. The germline V gene encodes CDR1 MDHEN and CDR2 SYDVKM. The CDR3, as DNA: TGTGCCATCTCCGGGACAGGGGGCAACTATGGCTACACCTTC. Translation gives CAISGTGGNYGYTF.

V gene TRBV27 combines with J gene TRBJ2-3, with 12 bases that match TRBD2. In germline, CDR1 is MNHEY, CDR2 SMNVEV (reference sequence). J was trimmed by 5 bases and V by 0 bases; bases with no gene match: 6. The CDR3 is 17 residues long. The CDR3 is CASSLSQTSGGGDTQYF. The CDR3 bases are TGTGCCAGCAGTTTATCCCAGACTAGCGGGGGCGGAGATACGCAGTATTTT.

The J gene is TRBJ2-5, the V gene TRBV7-8; the D gene is possibly TRBD2 (6 bases). The CDR3 totals 17 residues. CDR1 and CDR2 from the germline V gene are SGHVS and FQNEAQ. V shed 2 bases and J shed 5 bases, with 21 bases lying between them. CDR3 in DNA: TGTGCCAGCAGCTTACTGAGCCGGGAGAGCACGCGGGAGACCCAGTACTTC. It yields the protein CASSLLSRESTRETQYF.

In this sample, this clone turned up once. The chain employs TRBV27 and TRBJ2-2; 8 nucleotides agree with TRBD2. Trimming at V came to 3 bases and at J to 6 bases, leaving 9 bases not matched to a gene. There are 16 residues in the CDR3. CDR1 and CDR2 from the germline V gene are MNHEY and SMNVEV (reference sequence). The CDR3: CASSLSPGRASGELFF. CDR3 DNA: TGTGCCAGCAGTTTGTCTCCCGGGAGGGCCTCCGGGGAGCTGTTTTTT.

The V and J genes are TRBV3-1 (or the pseudogene TRBV3-2) and TRBJ2-5; 7 bases map to TRBD1. The germline gives CDR1 LGHDT, CDR2 YNNKEL (reference sequence). The CDR3 extends over 15 amino acids. V trimming: 6 bases; J trimming: 2 bases; junction bases outside the gene matches: 9. The chain's CDR3 is CASSPSSGGQETQYF. The DNA of the CDR3 is TGTGCCAGCAGTCCTAGCTCAGGGGGTCAAGAGACCCAGTACTTC.

This rearrangement joins TRBV5-4 to TRBJ2-3; 7 nucleotides line up with TRBD2. This CDR3 contains 15 residues. Unmatched junction bases numbered 2, after V lost 1 base and J lost 0 bases. Per germline, CDR1 SGHNT and CDR2 YYREEE (reference sequence). The CDR3 is CASSLLGGSTDTQYF. The CDR3 coding sequence is TGTGCCAGCAGCTTGCTGGGGGGGAGCACAGATACGCAGTATTTT. Using reference TRBV5-4 and TRBJ2-3 for the parts outside the CDR3, the full variable domain is ETGVTQSPTHLIKTRGQQVTLRCSSQSGHNTVSWYQQALGQGPQFIFQYYREEENGRGNFPPRFSGLQFPNYSSELNVNALELDDSALYLCASSLLGGSTDTQYFGPGTRLTVL.

The CDR3 bases are TGCGCCAGCAGCTTTATTACTTACTCGATCAATGAGCAGTTCTTC. This gives the protein CASSFITYSINEQFF. The chain links TRBV5-1 to TRBJ2-1; D gene unclear. The CDR3 contains 15 residues. Trimming stripped 2 bases from V and 6 bases from J, with 15 bases between. Looked up from germline, CDR1 is SGHRS and CDR2 is YFSETQ. The full variable domain, its missing parts supplied by reference TRBV5-1 and TRBJ2-1, is KAGVTQTPRYLIKTRGQQVTLSCSPISGHRSVSWYQQTPGQGLQFLFEYFSETQRNKGNFPGRFSGRQFSNSRSEMNVSTLELGDSALYLCASSFITYSINEQFFGPGTRLTVL.

The V call is TRBV28, the J call TRBJ1-5; perhaps TRBD1 as D (6 bases). The CDR3 spans 13 residues. The germline gives CDR1 MDHEN, CDR2 SYDVKM. V was clipped by 7 bases and J by 7 bases, with 14 bases between them. The CDR3 is CASKGGLEQPQHF. CDR3 DNA sequence: TGTGCCAGCAAGGGGGGGCTCGAGCAGCCCCAGCATTTT.

A remark on this clone: The junction shows a germline mismatch at one end, possibly a read error. The V call is TRBV7-9, the J call TRBJ2-2, with 7 positions matching TRBD2. Looked up from germline, CDR1 is SEHNR and CDR2 is FQNEAQ (reference sequence). The CDR3 is 16 amino acids. The DNA of the CDR3 is TGTGCCAGCAGTTTAGCGCTAGCGGCGAACACCGGGGAGCTGTTTTTT. As protein: CASSLALAANTGELFF.

The table lists this clone with a count of one. The chain uses TRBV2 and TRBJ2-5, with a tentative D call TRBD2 (6 bases). Deletions cut 1 base from V and 1 base from J, with 13 bases between. CDR1 and CDR2 (germline): SNHLY, FYNNEI. The CDR3 loop spans 16 amino acids. CDR3 sequence reads: CASSEDTRESQETQYF. The CDR3 DNA follows: TGTGCCAGCAGTGAAGACACCCGGGAGTCCCAAGAGACCCAGTACTTC.

In DNA, the CDR3 is TGCGCCAGCAGCTTGGGGGACAGAACAACTAATGAAAAACTGTTTTTT. Translated: CASSLGDRTTNEKLFF. This chain connects TRBV5-1 to TRBJ1-4, with 7 bases identical to TRBD1. The trim removed 0 bases at V and 0 bases at J, leaving 2 bases unmatched. The CDR3 runs to 16 residues. Germline V lookup: CDR1 SGHRS, CDR2 YFSETQ.